This is a list of T cell receptor beta chains from one sample in a study of blood T cells in healthy people across ages. Via MiXCR, TCRdb re-called the 5' RACE reads, giving one row per CDR3 protein. The repertoire consists of about 620,000 distinct CDR3 sequences, with approximately 52% occurring once and the leading ten covering roughly 12%. The sequenced material came from blood. The source is a woman of 80 years or more in good health. The CDR3 runs from the conserved cysteine through the conserved F or W. A D gene is named only where the DNA matches it firmly. Clone size appears in some rows only: once, few, many, or a class for an expanded clone.

j_call	d_call	v_call	clone_size	cdr3_nt	cdr3_aa
TRBJ1-2	TRBD1	TRBV7-2	NA	TGTGCCAGCAGCCCACCACAGGGGGCCAGCTATGGCTACACCTTC	CASSPPQGASYGYTF
TRBJ2-3	TRBD1	TRBV9	NA	TGTGCCAGCAGCGTCCGGGACAGGGGCACAGATACGCAGTATTTT	CASSVRDRGTDTQYF
TRBJ2-1	NA	TRBV5-1	NA	TGCGCCAGCAGCTTGTCTTACAATAAGCAGTTCTTC	CASSLSYNKQFF
TRBJ2-4	TRBD2	TRBV28	NA	TGTGCCAGCAGCTCCGAGGGACTAGACGTTAACATTCAGTACTTC	CASSSEGLDVNIQYF
TRBJ1-3	TRBD1	TRBV5-1	NA	TGCGCCAGCAGCTTGGGACAGGGTGAAGGGTCTGGAAACACCATATATTTT	CASSLGQGEGSGNTIYF
TRBJ2-1	TRBD2	TRBV24-1	many	TGTGCCACCAGCCCGGGACTAGCGGTCAATGAGCAGTTCTTC	CATSPGLAVNEQFF
TRBJ1-1	NA	TRBV6-6	many	TGTGCCAGCAGTCGCGGGACCCGTGAGCAAAAAGCTTTCTTT	CASSRGTREQKAFF
TRBJ2-5	NA	TRBV2	NA	TGTGCCAGCAGTGAAGTTGTTGGAGGGACCCAGTACTTC	CASSEVVGGTQYF
TRBJ1-2	NA	TRBV25-1	NA	TGTGCTCGCGGGGGGACCGTCTCAGAGGATGGCTACACCTTC	CARGGTVSEDGYTF
TRBJ2-5	TRBD1	TRBV6-6	NA	TGTGCCGGCACCTCCCGGGACAGGGTCTACGGGCAGTACTTC	CAGTSRDRVYGQYF
TRBJ2-4	TRBD1	TRBV5-1	many	TGCGCCAGCAGCGCGCAACCTGGACAGGGACTTTCAATGAACATTCAGTACTTC	CASSAQPGQGLSMNIQYF
TRBJ2-5	NA	TRBV20-1	many	TGCAGTGTACGGGGAAGACAAGAGACCCAGTACTTC	CSVRGRQETQYF
TRBJ2-7	TRBD2	TRBV5-1	many	TGCGCCAGCAGCCCCCGGACTAGCGGCTACGAGCAGTACTTC	CASSPRTSGYEQYF
TRBJ2-5	NA	TRBV20-1	many	TGCAGTGCTAGAGATCGGGTACAAGAGACCCAGTACTTC	CSARDRVQETQYF